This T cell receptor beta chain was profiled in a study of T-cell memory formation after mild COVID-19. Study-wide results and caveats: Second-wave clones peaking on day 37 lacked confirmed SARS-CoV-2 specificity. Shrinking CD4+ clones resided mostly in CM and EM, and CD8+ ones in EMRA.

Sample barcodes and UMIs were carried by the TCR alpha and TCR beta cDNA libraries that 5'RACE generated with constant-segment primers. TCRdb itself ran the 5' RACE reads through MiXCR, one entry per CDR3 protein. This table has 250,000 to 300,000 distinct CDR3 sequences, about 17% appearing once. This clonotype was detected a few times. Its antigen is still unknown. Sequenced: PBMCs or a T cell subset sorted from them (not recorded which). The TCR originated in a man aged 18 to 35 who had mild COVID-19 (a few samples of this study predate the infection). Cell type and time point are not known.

The CDR3 sequence: CASSSMDYYGYTF. The DNA for the CDR3 is TGCGCCAGCAGCAGCATGGATTACTATGGCTACACCTTC. V is TRBV5-1 and J is TRBJ1-2, with unresolved D. V gave up 4 bases and J gave up 3 bases, with 10 bases separating them. The CDR3 is made up of 13 amino acids. CDR1 is SGHRS, CDR2 YFSETQ, per germline. Looking up the rest from reference TRBV5-1 and TRBJ1-2 gives the full variable domain: KAGVTQTPRYLIKTRGQQVTLSCSPISGHRSVSWYQQTPGQGLQFLFEYFSETQRNKGNFPGRFSGRQFSNSRSEMNVSTLELGDSALYLCASSSMDYYGYTFGSGTRLTVV.